The rows below give T cell receptor beta chains drawn from one sample of a study of identical twins. TCRdb reprocessed the 5' RACE reads via MiXCR and lists one record per CDR3 protein. Altogether a few hundred thousand distinct CDR3 sequences are present, 9% being singletons, with the ten largest covering approximately 8.9%. Sequencing was performed on naive T cells sorted from blood. The source of these receptors is a woman aged 50 to 60 in good health. Each CDR3 is given with its conserved first and last residue. The D gene is left open where the match is weak. The size of a clone is reported for some rows only, either as once, few or many, or as a class for expanded clones.

J gene,clone size,V gene,D gene,CDR3 DNA,CDR3 protein
TRBJ2-3,-,TRBV12-3/TRBV12-4,-,TGTGCCAGCAGCCGGCGTCTGGATACGCAGTATTTT,CASSRRLDTQYF
TRBJ1-2,few,TRBV29-1,-,TGCAGCGTTGAAGATCGTCAGGGAGCGTGGTACGGCTACACCTTC,CSVEDRQGAWYGYTF
TRBJ2-3,once,TRBV3-1,TRBD2,TGTACCAGCAGCCGGGGACTAGCGGGAATAGATACGCAGTATTTT,CTSSRGLAGIDTQYF
TRBJ2-5,many,TRBV5-5,TRBD2,TGTGCCAGCAGCTCCAAAACTAGCGGGAAGGAGACCCAGTACTTC,CASSSKTSGKETQYF
TRBJ2-1,-,TRBV20-1,TRBD2,TGCAGTGCTTACTCCCTTAGCGGGAGGGCCCACAATGAGCAGTTCTTC,CSAYSLSGRAHNEQFF
TRBJ1-1,many,TRBV4-2,TRBD1,TGTGCCAGCAGCCACCCCAGGGGGCATGAAGCTTTCTTT,CASSHPRGHEAFF
TRBJ2-1,-,TRBV29-1,TRBD2,TGCAGCGTTTTCCCCACTAGCGGGGGATACAATGAGCAGTTCTTC,CSVFPTSGGYNEQFF
TRBJ2-1,many,TRBV24-1,-,TGTGCCACCAACAATGAGCAGTTCTTC,CATNNEQFF
TRBJ2-7,-,TRBV10-2,-,TGCGCCACCTGGGTGGGGGGTAACGAGCAGTACTTC,CATWVGGNEQYF
TRBJ2-3,few,TRBV7-6,TRBD2,TGTGCCAGCAGCTCTTTCGCAGCGGGAGATTTTTTAGATACGCAGTATTTT,CASSSFAAGDFLDTQYF
TRBJ2-7,-,TRBV5-5,TRBD2,TGTGCCAGCAGCTCTCAGGGGACTAGCGCATACGAGCAGTACTTC,CASSSQGTSAYEQYF
TRBJ2-7,few,TRBV29-1,-,TGCAGCGTTATCTGGGTAGGGCGCTACGAGCAGTACTTC,CSVIWVGRYEQYF
TRBJ1-1,-,TRBV18,TRBD1,TGTGCCAGCTCGAAACAGGGGGCAGCCACTGAAGCTTTCTTT,CASSKQGAATEAFF
TRBJ2-1,few,TRBV5-1,-,TGCGCCAGCGAGGATTACAATGAGCAGTTCTTC,CASEDYNEQFF
TRBJ2-1,few,TRBV27,-,TGTGCCAGCAGTTTAGCTGGGACACCCTACAATGAGCAGTTCTTC,CASSLAGTPYNEQFF
TRBJ2-3,-,TRBV5-1,TRBD2,TGCGCCAGTCACATTGGATCTAGCGGGAGAACAGATACGCAGTATTTT,CASHIGSSGRTDTQYF
TRBJ2-7,-,TRBV4-1,-,TGCGCCAGCAGCCAACGGGACGGCTACGAGCAGTACTTC,CASSQRDGYEQYF
TRBJ2-1,few,TRBV3-1,TRBD2,TGTGCCAGCACCTCAAAACCGGGACTAGCGAACAATGAGCAGTTCTTC,CASTSKPGLANNEQFF
TRBJ2-2,few,TRBV3-1,-,TGTGCCAGCAGCCAAGATTTCGGGGGGCTGAGGAGCACCGGGGAGCTGTTTTTT,CASSQDFGGLRSTGELFF
TRBJ2-3,many,TRBV5-1,-,TGCGCCAGCAGCCCCTTTATGAGCACAGATACGCAGTATTTT,CASSPFMSTDTQYF